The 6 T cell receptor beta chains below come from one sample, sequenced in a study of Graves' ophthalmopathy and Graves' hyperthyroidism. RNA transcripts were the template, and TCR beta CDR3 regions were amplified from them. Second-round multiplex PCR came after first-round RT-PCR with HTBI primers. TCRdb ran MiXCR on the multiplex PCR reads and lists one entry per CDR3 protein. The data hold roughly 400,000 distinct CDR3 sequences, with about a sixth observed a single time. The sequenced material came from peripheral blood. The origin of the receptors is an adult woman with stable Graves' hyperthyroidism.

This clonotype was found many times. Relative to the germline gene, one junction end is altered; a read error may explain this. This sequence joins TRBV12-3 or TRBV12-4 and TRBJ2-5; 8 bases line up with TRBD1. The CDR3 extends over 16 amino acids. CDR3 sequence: CASILWGADRGETQYF. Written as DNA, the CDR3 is TGTGCCAGCATTTTATGGGGCGCAGACAGGGGAGAGACCCAGTACTTC.

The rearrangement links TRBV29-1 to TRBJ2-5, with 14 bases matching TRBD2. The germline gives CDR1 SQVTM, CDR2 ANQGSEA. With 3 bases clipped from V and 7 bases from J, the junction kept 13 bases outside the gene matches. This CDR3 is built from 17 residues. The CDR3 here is CSVELGGTSGRWWTQYF. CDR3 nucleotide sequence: TGCAGCGTTGAGCTTGGAGGGACTAGCGGGAGATGGTGGACCCAGTACTTC.

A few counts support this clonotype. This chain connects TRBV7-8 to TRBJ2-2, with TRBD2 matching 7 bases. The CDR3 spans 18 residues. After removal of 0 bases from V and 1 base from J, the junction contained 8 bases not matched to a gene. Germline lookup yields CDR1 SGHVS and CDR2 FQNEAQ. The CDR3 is CASSLARRGTKNTGELFF. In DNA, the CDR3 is TGTGCCAGCAGCTTAGCCCGGCGGGGGACTAAGAACACCGGGGAGCTGTTTTTT.

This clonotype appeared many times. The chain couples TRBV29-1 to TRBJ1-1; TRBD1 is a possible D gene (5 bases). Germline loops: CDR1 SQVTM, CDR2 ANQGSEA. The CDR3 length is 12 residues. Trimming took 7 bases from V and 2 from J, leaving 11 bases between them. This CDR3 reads CSAGGVNTEAFF. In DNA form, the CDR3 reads TGCAGCGCTGGGGGAGTCAACACTGAAGCTTTCTTT.

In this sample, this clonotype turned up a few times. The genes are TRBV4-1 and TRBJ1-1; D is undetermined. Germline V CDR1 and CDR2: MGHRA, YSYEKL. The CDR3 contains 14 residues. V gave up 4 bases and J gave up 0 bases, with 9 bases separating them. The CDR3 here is CASSPLVVNTEAFF. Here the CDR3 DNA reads TGCGCCAGCAGCCCCTTGGTGGTGAACACTGAAGCTTTCTTT.

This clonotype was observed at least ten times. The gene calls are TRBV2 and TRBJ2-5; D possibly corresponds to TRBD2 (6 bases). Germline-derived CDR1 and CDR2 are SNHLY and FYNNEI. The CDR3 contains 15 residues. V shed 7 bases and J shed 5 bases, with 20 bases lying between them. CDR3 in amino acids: CASKPTGAGYETQYF. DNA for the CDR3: TGTGCCAGCAAACCTACTGGGGCGGGATACGAGACCCAGTACTTC. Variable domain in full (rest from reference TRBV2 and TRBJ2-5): EPEVTQTPSHQVTQMGQEVILRCVPISNHLYFYWYRQILGQKVEFLVSFYNNEISEKSEIFDDQFSVERPDGSNFTLKIRSTKLEDSAMYFCASKPTGAGYETQYFGPGTRLLVL.